The clone carrying this T cell receptor (beta chain) was recorded many times. Its antigen is undetermined. As part of library construction, unique molecular identifiers were attached to individual cDNA molecules. From the 5' RACE reads, TCRdb called clonotypes with MiXCR, one entry per CDR3 protein. The repertoire includes approximately 40,000 distinct CDR3 sequences, 8.5% to 10% of them detected once, and roughly an eighth sits in the top ten. Germline CDR1 is SGHNT and CDR2 is YENEEA. CDR3 length equals 14 residues. V lost 2 bases and J 3 bases, leaving 10 bases between the germline ends. The data were taken from a study of early T cells in non-severe SARS-CoV-2 infection. The wider study: Unsorted whole-blood RNA was sequenced in bulk, leaving chains unpaired.

The study's findings and limits: There was a bias toward anti-spike CD8 responses in VDJdb matching, which missed private and CD4 specificities.

The J gene is TRBJ2-5, the V gene TRBV11-3; D ambiguous. Sequences were obtained from whole blood. The clonotype comes from an adult who was a healthcare worker with PCR-confirmed SARS-CoV-2 infection or an uninfected control (not recorded which). CDR3 nucleotides: TGTGCCAGCAGCTTAAGGAATGGCGAAGAGACCCAGTACTTC. This sequence encodes CASSLRNGEETQYF. Complete variable domain (other parts from reference TRBV11-3 and TRBJ2-5): EAGVVQSPRYKIIEKKQPVAFWCNPISGHNTLYWYLQNLGQGPELLIRYENEEAVDDSQLPKDRFSAERLKGVDSTLKIQPAELGDSAVYLCASSLRNGEETQYFGPGTRLLVL.